This TCR beta chain derives from a study of T cells in Graves' hyperthyroidism and ophthalmopathy. TCR beta CDR3 sequences were amplified from RNA transcripts. Primed by the HTBI set, a first-round RT-PCR was run on the TCR CDR3. TCRdb fed the multiplex PCR reads into MiXCR, producing one record per CDR3 protein. The sample includes under 400,000 distinct CDR3 sequences, over 11% of them seen just once. With 4 bases clipped from V and 2 bases from J, the junction kept 2 bases outside the gene matches. The CDR3 loop spans 15 amino acids. Germline values: CDR1 LGHNT, CDR2 FRNRAP. V is TRBV12-5 and J is TRBJ2-1, with 10 bases matching TRBD2. The receptor was isolated from a woman aged 60 to 75 with Graves' hyperthyroidism. The sequencing input was blood. The CDR3 loop reads CASGSGLATYNEQFF. In DNA, the CDR3 is TGTGCTAGTGGTTCGGGACTAGCGACCTACAATGAGCAGTTCTTC.